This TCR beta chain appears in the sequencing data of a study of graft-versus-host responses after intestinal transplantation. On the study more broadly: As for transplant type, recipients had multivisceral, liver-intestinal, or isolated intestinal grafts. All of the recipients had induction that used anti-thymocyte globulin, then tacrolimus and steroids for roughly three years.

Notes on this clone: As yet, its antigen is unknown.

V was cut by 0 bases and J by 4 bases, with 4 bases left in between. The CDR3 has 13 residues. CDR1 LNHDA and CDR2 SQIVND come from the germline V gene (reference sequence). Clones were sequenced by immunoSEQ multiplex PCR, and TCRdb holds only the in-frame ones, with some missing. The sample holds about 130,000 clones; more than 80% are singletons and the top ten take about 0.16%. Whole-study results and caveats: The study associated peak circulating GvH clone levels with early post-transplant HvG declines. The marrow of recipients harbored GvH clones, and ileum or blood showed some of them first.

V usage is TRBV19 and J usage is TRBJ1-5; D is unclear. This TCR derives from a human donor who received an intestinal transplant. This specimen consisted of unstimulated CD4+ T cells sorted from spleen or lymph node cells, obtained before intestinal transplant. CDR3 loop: CASSIDPNQPQHF. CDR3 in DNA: TGTGCCAGTAGTATAGACCCAAATCAGCCCCAGCATTTT.